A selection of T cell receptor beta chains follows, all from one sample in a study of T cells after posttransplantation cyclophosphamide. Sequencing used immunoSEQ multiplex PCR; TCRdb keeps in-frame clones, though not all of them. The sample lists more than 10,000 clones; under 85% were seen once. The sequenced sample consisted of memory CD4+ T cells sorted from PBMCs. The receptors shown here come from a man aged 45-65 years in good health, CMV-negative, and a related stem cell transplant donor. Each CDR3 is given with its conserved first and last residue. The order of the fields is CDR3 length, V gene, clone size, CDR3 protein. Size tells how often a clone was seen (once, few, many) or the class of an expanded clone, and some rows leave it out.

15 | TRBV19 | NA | CASGSGSTSGNTIYF
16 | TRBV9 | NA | CASSVATDSIQETQYF
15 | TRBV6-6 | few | CASSSGTSGGYGYTF
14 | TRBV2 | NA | CASSEGTANSPLHF
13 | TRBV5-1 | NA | CASSLVEGAEAFF
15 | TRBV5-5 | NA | CASSRGTSGSNEQFF
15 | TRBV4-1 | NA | CASSRLGGGDTEAFF
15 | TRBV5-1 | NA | CASSAILAGEDTQYF
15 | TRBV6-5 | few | CASSYSPGGGQPQHF
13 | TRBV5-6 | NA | CASSFAGGMPQHF
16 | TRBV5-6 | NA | CASSLAGVSGRETQYF
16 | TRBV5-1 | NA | CASSLVPPGLNSPLHF
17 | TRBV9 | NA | CASSVDRRGDLTGELFF
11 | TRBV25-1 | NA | CASSDRFGYTF
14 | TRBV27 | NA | CASSLSRNSYEQYF
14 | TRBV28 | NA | CASSFGHGTDTQYF
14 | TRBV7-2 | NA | CASSTWRTGWTQYF
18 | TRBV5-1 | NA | CASSRASGTGRSTDTQYF
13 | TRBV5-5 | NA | CASSRQGSHEQYF
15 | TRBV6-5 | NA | CASSYQGRGNSPLHF
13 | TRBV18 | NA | CASSPQENSPLHF
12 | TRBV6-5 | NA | CASRTGTRGYTF
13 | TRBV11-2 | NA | CASSLGLAGEQYF
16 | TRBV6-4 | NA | CASSDKRSSGANVLTF
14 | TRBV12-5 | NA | CASGLGTNRGGYTF
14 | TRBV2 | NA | CASSQGTRTDTQYF